The sequence of this T cell receptor (beta chain) was determined in a study of cytomegalovirus exposure and HLA in healthy donors. Study-wide background: In an earlier analysis, approximately 120 million unique TCR beta sequences were found from 150 million to 200 million T cells.

The PCR made use of 60 Vbeta and 13 Jbeta primers. The repertoire was sequenced with immunoSEQ multiplex PCR; TCRdb's copy has only in-frame clones and lacks some. The sample yields approximately 140,000 clones, around 79% seen once. The clonotype originates from a female donor in good health and CMV-seronegative. Sequenced input: PBMCs.

CDR3 protein: CSVDGTGIEETQYF. The CDR3 DNA sequence: TGCAGCGTTGACGGGACAGGGATTGAAGAGACCCAGTACTTC. V is TRBV29-1 and J is TRBJ2-5; 9 bases align to TRBD1. J lost 3 bases, V lost 3 bases, and 5 bases had no gene match. CDR1 and CDR2 from the germline V gene are SQVTM and ANQGSEA. This CDR3 has 14 residues.